Listed below are T cell receptor beta chains from one sample, sequenced in a study of blood T cell repertoires in COVID-19. Profiling relied on immunoSEQ multiplex PCR, and the TCRdb table lists in-frame clones only, not all of them. The sample has around 25,000 clones, just over 85% seen once; the top ten hold roughly 7.7%. Sequencing was carried out using peripheral blood. The receptors here all came from a woman aged 45 to 65 with active COVID-19. Each CDR3 is given with its conserved first and last residue. D genes are given only for firm matches. Only part of the rows carry a size: once, few, many, or a class if the clone is expanded.

D,V,size,J,DNA,CDR3
TRBD2,TRBV7-3,-,TRBJ2-5,TGTGCCAGCAGCTTAATAGCGGGGAGGCAAGAGACCCAGTACTTC,CASSLIAGRQETQYF
-,TRBV6-5,-,TRBJ2-7,TGTGCCAGCAGGTCCGGGACATCGCCATCCTACGAGCAGTACTTC,CASRSGTSPSYEQYF
TRBD1,TRBV5-1,-,TRBJ1-1,TGCGCCAGCAGCTTACAGGGGGAAATCACTGAAGCTTTCTTT,CASSLQGEITEAFF
-,TRBV7-9,-,TRBJ1-5,TGTGCCAGCAGCTTATCCGCCGGGTTCGACAATCAGCCCCAGCATTTT,CASSLSAGFDNQPQHF
TRBD1,TRBV18,-,TRBJ1-2,TGTGCCAGCTCACCGGTTCTCCAGGGGGCAAATGGCTACACCTTC,CASSPVLQGANGYTF
-,TRBV18,-,TRBJ1-1,TGTGCCAGCTCCCAGGGGAGTGAAGCTTTCTTT,CASSQGSEAFF
-,TRBV2,-,TRBJ2-1,TGTGCCAGTCAGACTGACAATGAGCAGTTCTTC,CASQTDNEQFF
-,TRBV3-1/TRBV3-2,-,TRBJ1-1,TGTGCCAGCAGCCAACTGGGGGCGTCGACTGAAGCTTTCTTT,CASSQLGASTEAFF
-,TRBV6-5,-,TRBJ1-4,TGTGCCAGCAGACCCCCAGGACAGAATGAAAAACTGTTTTTT,CASRPPGQNEKLFF
-,TRBV28,-,TRBJ1-2,TGTGCCACCAGCGAGGGTGTTAACTATGGCTACACCTTC,CATSEGVNYGYTF
-,TRBV7-9,-,TRBJ2-5,TGTGCCAGCAGCGATAGTGAGACCCAGTACTTC,CASSDSETQYF
TRBD2,TRBV19,-,TRBJ2-4,TGTGCCAGTAGTATAGGAGGGGGACGGTTTCATCTAGCGGGGCCTCTAGCCAAAAACATTCAGTACTTC,CASSIGGGRFHLAGPLAKNIQYF
TRBD2,TRBV27,-,TRBJ2-5,TGTGCCAGCAGTTTCCGCGGGAGGGGTGAGACCCAGTACTTC,CASSFRGRGETQYF
TRBD2,TRBV5-4,once,TRBJ2-7,TGTGCCAGCAGCTTGGACGGTAGCGGGAGGCCCTACGAGCAGTACTTC,CASSLDGSGRPYEQYF
TRBD2,TRBV7-9,-,TRBJ2-5,TGTGCCAGCAGCCCCGGGACTAGCGGGACGGAGACCCAGTACTTC,CASSPGTSGTETQYF
-,TRBV2,-,TRBJ2-4,TGTGCCAGCAGAGCGACAGCCCAAACTATAGCCAAAAACATTCAGTACTTC,CASRATAQTIAKNIQYF
-,TRBV19,-,TRBJ1-1,TGTGCCAGTAAGTTTAGGGGGTTCACTGAAGCTTTCTTT,CASKFRGFTEAFF
-,TRBV11-2,-,TRBJ2-7,TGTGCCAGCAGCCCCCGTCGGGGCTACGAGCAGTACTTC,CASSPRRGYEQYF
-,TRBV6-5,-,TRBJ2-7,TGTGCCAGCACCAAGGTTCGAAGGGGCTACGAGCAGTACTTC,CASTKVRRGYEQYF
TRBD2,TRBV5-1,-,TRBJ2-1,TGCGCCAGCAGCTGGGGACTAGCGGGCTTTTCCTACAATGAGCAGTTCTTC,CASSWGLAGFSYNEQFF
TRBD1,TRBV9,-,TRBJ1-2,TGTGCCAGCAGCTCTGGGACAGCCCACCCGGCTGGCTACACCTTC,CASSSGTAHPAGYTF
-,TRBV9,-,TRBJ2-5,TGTGCCAGCAGCTTTGGCTTACAGGGACAAGAGACCCAGTACTTC,CASSFGLQGQETQYF
-,TRBV7-9,-,TRBJ1-1,TGTGCCAGCAGCCCATCCACAGGGACCAACACTGAAGCTTTCTTT,CASSPSTGTNTEAFF
-,TRBV19,-,TRBJ2-3,TGTGCCAGTAGTATATGGAGGGAGGCCCCCACAGATACGCAGTATTTT,CASSIWREAPTDTQYF
TRBD1,TRBV23-1,-,TRBJ2-1,TGCGCCAGCAGTCGGGGACAGTACCCCAATGAGCAGTTCTTC,CASSRGQYPNEQFF
TRBD1,TRBV10-3,-,TRBJ1-1,TGTGCCATCAGGGACAGGGCCACTGAAGCTTTCTTT,CAIRDRATEAFF
-,TRBV9,-,TRBJ2-1,TGTGCCAGCAGCGTAGACAGGGCCTCCTACAATGAGCAGTTCTTC,CASSVDRASYNEQFF
TRBD2,TRBV6-6,-,TRBJ2-1,TGTGCCATCCGGACTAGCGGCCACAATGAGCAGTTCTTC,CAIRTSGHNEQFF
TRBD2,TRBV15,-,TRBJ2-7,TGTGCCACCAGCAGGACCGAGGCGGGAGGGCCGTACGAGCAGTACTTC,CATSRTEAGGPYEQYF